The sequence of this T cell receptor beta chain was determined in a study of monozygotic twins with inflammatory bowel disease. Study results and limitations: Extra variability in the repertoires of patients may have come from differing immunosuppressive treatments. The inverse Simpson measure of TCRbeta diversity was lower in IBD patients than in healthy co-twins.

For each CDR3 protein, TCRdb gives one entry from its re-call of the 5' RACE reads, without DNA. In total, the table holds just over 300,000 distinct CDR3 sequences. A word on this clonotype: Its target is not known.

From germline, CDR1 is SGHRS and CDR2 YFSETQ. This CDR3 is 15 amino acids long. The chain combines TRBV5-1 with TRBJ2-1; TCRdb's D gene call, TRBD1, goes unchecked for lack of DNA. Specimen: blood. The clonotype comes from a human donor with ulcerative colitis or Crohn's disease, or a healthy co-twin of an affected twin (not recorded which). This CDR3 reads CASSFTDRGINEQFF.